This entry is about one T cell receptor (beta chain). This specimen comes from a study of blood T cell repertoires in COVID-19. Only in-frame clones appear in the TCRdb table, and some are missing; sequencing was by immunoSEQ multiplex PCR. The sample shows some 240,000 clones, 70% to 85% of them seen only once. The TCR comes from a middle-aged woman who had recovered from COVID-19. Sequencing was done on a sample of peripheral blood.

CDR3 sequence reads: CASRSSRTGELFF. CDR3 nucleotides: TGTGCCAGCAGATCGTCTCGGACCGGGGAGCTGTTTTTT. The chain is built from TRBV14 and TRBJ2-2; no firm D call. V was clipped by 6 bases and J by 5 bases, with 10 bases between them. The V gene's germline CDR1 is SGHDN and CDR2 FVKESK. This CDR3 comprises 13 residues.